The 12 T cell receptor beta chains reported below all come from one sample, sequenced in a study of T cell responses to AZD1222 COVID-19 vaccine. Measured with immunoSEQ multiplex PCR; TCRdb has only the in-frame clones, and not every one. The sample has 120,000 or so clones, roughly 90% seen once. The specimen comprised peripheral blood, sampled on day 0 of AZD1222 vaccination. These receptors came from an adult in good health.

The rearrangement links TRBV19 to TRBJ2-2, with 12 bases matching TRBD2. Trimming took 9 bases from V and 15 from J; bases not matched to a gene: 14. The CDR3 spans 14 residues. The germline CDR1 and CDR2 sequences are LNHDA and SQIVND (reference sequence). The CDR3 sequence is CASAPLAGGVRVFF. The CDR3 nucleotides read TGTGCCAGCGCCCCACTAGCGGGAGGCGTCAGGGTGTTTTTT.

The chain carries TRBV10-3 and TRBJ1-4; TRBD1 is a possible D gene (5 bases). CDR1 is ENHRY, CDR2 SYGVKD, per germline. The CDR3 covers 14 residues. V was cut by 2 bases and J by 8 bases, with 12 bases left in between. The CDR3 protein is CAISEGREMEKLFF. CDR3 DNA sequence: TGTGCCATCAGTGAGGGCAGGGAAATGGAAAAACTGTTTTTT.

This sequence joins TRBV30 and TRBJ1-1; D is unclear. V was trimmed by 3 bases and J by 0 bases, leaving 20 bases between them. Per germline, CDR1 GTSNPN and CDR2 SVGIG (reference sequence). The CDR3 is 17 amino acids. The DNA for the CDR3 is TGTGCCTGGAGCCTCAAAGGGAGGACGGGTTTGAACACTGAAGCTTTCTTT. Translated, it gives CAWSLKGRTGLNTEAFF. Based on the CDR3 plus reference TRBV30 and TRBJ1-1, the full variable domain is SQTIHQWPATLVQPVGSPLSLECTVEGTSNPNLYWYRQAAGRGLQLLFYSVGIGQISSEVPQNLSASRPQDRQFILSSKKLLLSDSGFYLCAWSLKGRTGLNTEAFFGQGTRLTVV.

This clone was detected a few times. V usage is TRBV18 and J usage is TRBJ2-7; 10 nucleotides agree with TRBD1. After removal of 6 bases from V and 1 base from J, the junction contained 3 bases not matched to a gene. The CDR3 contains 14 residues. Looked up from germline, CDR1 is KGHSH and CDR2 is LQKENI. CDR3 sequence reads: CASSDRGSSYEQYF. CDR3 coding DNA: TGTGCCAGCTCGGACAGGGGGTCATCCTACGAGCAGTACTTC.

The chain employs TRBV2 and TRBJ1-4, with 7 nucleotides matching TRBD1. V dropped 7 bases and J dropped 3; count of bases not matched to a gene: 2. This CDR3 has 13 amino acids. Looked up from germline, CDR1 is SNHLY and CDR2 is FYNNEI. CDR3 nucleotides: TGTGCCAGCACCGGGACAGCTAATGAAAAACTGTTTTTT. This gives the protein CASTGTANEKLFF.

This clone has only one observation. The V call is TRBV2, the J call TRBJ1-3; no definite D call. With 4 bases removed from V and 0 bases from J, the gap between germline ends came to 19 bases. CDR1 and CDR2 (germline): SNHLY, FYNNEI. This CDR3 is built from 18 residues. CDR3 in DNA: TGTGCCAGCAGTGTGGAGGGTTCTAAGTCGTACTCTGGAAACACCATATATTTT. Translating gives CASSVEGSKSYSGNTIYF. Full variable domain (remainder filled in from reference TRBV2 and TRBJ1-3): EPEVTQTPSHQVTQMGQEVILRCVPISNHLYFYWYRQILGQKVEFLVSFYNNEISEKSEIFDDQFSVERPDGSNFTLKIRSTKLEDSAMYFCASSVEGSKSYSGNTIYFGEGSWLTVV.

The rearrangement links TRBV5-4 to TRBJ2-5, with 12 bases aligning to TRBD1. Germline assignment: CDR1 SGHNT and CDR2 YYREEE (reference sequence). The V and J ends lost 3 bases and 5 bases, in that order; junction bases with no gene match: 2. This CDR3 has 14 residues. The CDR3 bases are TGTGCCAGCAGCTGGGACAGGGGGCAGGAGACCCAGTACTTC. It specifies CASSWDRGQETQYF.

The chain joins TRBV10-3 to TRBJ1-6; 7 nucleotides align to TRBD1. CDR1 ENHRY and CDR2 SYGVKD come from the germline V gene. This CDR3 region has 13 residues. V lost 7 bases, J lost 4 bases, and 1 base stayed unmatched. This CDR3 reads CAIKGQYNSPLHF. CDR3 sequence (DNA): TGTGCCATCAAGGGACAGTATAATTCACCCCTCCACTTT.

This clone has a handful of counts. The chain combines TRBV19 with TRBJ1-6; D is ambiguous. Trimming took off 1 base at V and 5 bases at J, with 6 bases between the two ends. The CDR3 runs 14 residues. In germline, CDR1 is LNHDA, CDR2 SQIVND (reference sequence). CDR3 residues: CASSIGINNSPLHF. CDR3 DNA: TGTGCCAGTAGTATAGGGATTAATAATTCACCCCTCCACTTT.

The rearrangement uses TRBV6-5 and TRBJ1-5, with no clear D. The CDR3 contains 15 residues. The germline V gene encodes CDR1 MNHEY and CDR2 SVGAGI. The V gene lost 8 bases and the J gene lost 0 bases, with 14 bases spanning the gap. CDR3 region: CASGHEKNSNQPQHF. The CDR3 region has the DNA TGTGCCAGCGGGCATGAGAAGAATAGCAATCAGCCCCAGCATTTT.

The rearrangement links TRBV5-1 to TRBJ1-1; 8 bases are shared with TRBD1. Germline lookup yields CDR1 SGHRS and CDR2 YFSETQ. The CDR3 extends over 13 amino acids. V was clipped by 4 bases and J by 7 bases; unmatched bases: 6. CDR3: CASSRGTGDEAFF. For the CDR3, the DNA is TGCGCCAGCAGCAGAGGGACAGGAGATGAAGCTTTCTTT. Looking up the rest from reference TRBV5-1 and TRBJ1-1 gives the full variable domain: KAGVTQTPRYLIKTRGQQVTLSCSPISGHRSVSWYQQTPGQGLQFLFEYFSETQRNKGNFPGRFSGRQFSNSRSEMNVSTLELGDSALYLCASSRGTGDEAFFGQGTRLTVV.

The chain recombines TRBV30 with TRBJ2-7, with a tentative D call TRBD2 (5 bases). This CDR3 is built from 14 residues. V lost 5 bases and J lost 1, with 15 bases in between. Germline CDR1 reads GTSNPN; CDR2 reads SVGIG (reference sequence). Written as DNA, the CDR3 is TGTGCCTGGGGAGGAACGGGAATATCCTACGAGCAGTACTTC. The encoded protein is CAWGGTGISYEQYF.